The TCR beta chain described here comes from a study of blood T cells in healthy people across ages. Study-wide findings and caveats: Changes seen in expanded clonotypes were possibly confounded by donor CMV status left unknown.

This clonotype was counted many times. Its antigen is not identified. The second PCR ran roughly 7 to 12 cycles with a sample-barcoded 5' primer and J-beta primers. One entry per CDR3 protein, called by TCRdb with MiXCR from the 5' RACE reads. This sample has fewer than 700,000 distinct CDR3 sequences, with roughly two fifths found just once. Sequencing was done on a sample of blood. This TCR came from a man older than 75 in good health.

In DNA, the CDR3 is TGTGCCAGCAGCCAAGGGCGACAGGTCCGTGGCTACACCTTC. Amino acids: CASSQGRQVRGYTF. The chain is built from TRBV3-1 and TRBJ1-2; D might be TRBD1 (6 bases). Germline assignment: CDR1 LGHDT and CDR2 YNNKEL (reference sequence). The CDR3 extends over 14 amino acids. With 1 base removed from V and 7 bases from J, the gap between germline ends came to 13 bases. Drawing the rest from reference TRBV3-1 and TRBJ1-2, the complete variable domain is DTAVSQTPKYLVTQMGNDKSIKCEQNLGHDTMYWYKQDSKKFLKIMFSYNNKELIINETVPNRFSPKSPDKAHLNLHINSLELGDSAVYFCASSQGRQVRGYTFGSGTRLTVV.